The 16 T cell receptor beta chains listed next were all sequenced from one sample in a study of T cell responses to AZD1222 COVID-19 vaccine. Produced via immunoSEQ multiplex PCR; TCRdb's table is partial and in-frame only. The data show around 180,000 clones, with around 89% seen just once and 6.5% to 7% held by the top ten. The sample consisted of peripheral blood, taken on day 0 of AZD1222 vaccination. These receptor sequences come from an adult in good health.

J is TRBJ2-1 and V is TRBV7-6, with 7 bases matching TRBD1. V shed 5 bases, J shed 5 bases, and the junction held 12 bases outside the gene matches. The CDR3 length is 16 residues. From germline, CDR1 is SGHVS and CDR2 FNYEAQ. The CDR3: CASSTAHRGAHNEQFF. The DNA for the CDR3 is TGTGCCAGCAGCACAGCCCACAGGGGAGCTCACAATGAGCAGTTCTTC.

The rearrangement links TRBV10-1 to TRBJ2-7, with 8 bases that match TRBD2. J gave up 4 bases and V 8 bases, and 10 bases lay outside the gene matches. CDR3 size: 14 residues. Germline V gene lookup returns CDR1 WNHNN and CDR2 SYGVQD (reference sequence). The CDR3 sequence: CASPPGLAMYEQYV. The CDR3 bases are TGCGCCAGCCCCCCTGGACTAGCTATGTACGAGCAGTACGTC.

The chain is built from TRBV7-9 and TRBJ1-6; D remains unclear. Trimming shortened V by 4 bases and J by 10 bases, and 14 bases separated the two germline ends. CDR3 length: 14 amino acids. Germline CDR1 SEHNR, CDR2 FQNEAQ (reference sequence). CDR3 in amino acids: CASSSSQGPSPLHF. CDR3 in DNA: TGTGCCAGCAGCTCCTCCCAAGGACCCTCACCCCTCCACTTT.

The chain links TRBV7-2 to TRBJ1-6, with D possibly being TRBD1 (5 bases). The CDR3 length is 14 residues. Trimming shortened V by 3 bases and J by 5 bases, and 8 bases separated the two germline ends. The V gene's germline CDR1 is SGHTA and CDR2 FQGNSA. The CDR3 DNA reads as TGTGCCAGCAGCTTCGGGGGGAATAATTCACCCCTCCACTTT. It specifies CASSFGGNNSPLHF.

As DNA, the CDR3 is TGTGCCAGCAGCTCAACAGGGGCGGGCCAAAATCAGCCCCAGCATTTT. Protein product: CASSSTGAGQNQPQHF. The V and J genes are TRBV5-4 and TRBJ1-5; 7 bases map to TRBD1. The CDR3 has 16 residues. Per the germline V gene, CDR1 is SGHNT and CDR2 is YYREEE (reference sequence). The V and J ends lost 3 bases and 4 bases, in that order; junction bases with no gene match: 10.

J is TRBJ1-1 and V is TRBV2; D not resolved. Germline V CDR1 and CDR2: SNHLY, FYNNEI. The CDR3 loop spans 10 amino acids. V was trimmed by 7 bases and J by 11 bases, leaving 11 bases between them. The CDR3 reads CASILVEAFF. As DNA, the CDR3 is TGTGCCAGCATTCTGGTCGAGGCTTTCTTT.

This chain connects TRBV7-8 to TRBJ2-1, with a possible D match to TRBD1 (6 bases). Trimming took 7 bases from V and 0 from J, leaving 13 bases between them. This CDR3 is 15 amino acids long. The V gene's germline CDR1 is SGHVS and CDR2 FQNEAQ. CDR3 bases: TGTGCCAGCAATCTACAGGGTAGCTCCTACAATGAGCAGTTCTTC. This gives the protein CASNLQGSSYNEQFF.

J is TRBJ2-3 and V is TRBV6-5; no clear D gene. The V gene lost 0 bases and the J gene lost 7 bases, with 17 bases spanning the gap. CDR3 length: 16 amino acids. Germline CDR1 is MNHEY and CDR2 is SVGAGI. CDR3 in amino acids: CASSYSVGGNRHTQYF. In nucleotides, the CDR3 is TGTGCCAGCAGTTACTCCGTAGGTGGTAATCGACATACGCAGTATTTT.

The chain carries TRBV6-1 and TRBJ2-3; D perhaps matches TRBD1 (6 bases). This CDR3 comprises 14 residues. V lost 0 bases, J lost 5 bases, and 9 bases lay in between. Germline lookup yields CDR1 MNHNS and CDR2 SASEGT. In DNA form, the CDR3 reads TGTGCCAGCAGTGAAGCGGGGGCCATAGATACGCAGTATTTT. The encoded protein is CASSEAGAIDTQYF.

This chain links TRBV3-1 (or the pseudogene TRBV3-2) with TRBJ1-3; D possibly corresponds to TRBD1 (5 bases). The CDR3 runs to 16 residues. CDR1 and CDR2 from the germline V gene are LGHDT and YNNKEL (reference sequence). Trimming stripped 1 base from V and 4 bases from J, with 14 bases between. DNA of the CDR3: TGTGCCAGCAGCCAAGTCGTAGGGGTGTCCGGAAACACCATATATTTT. Translation gives CASSQVVGVSGNTIYF.

V usage is TRBV29-1 and J usage is TRBJ2-7; 10 bases agree with TRBD1. From germline, CDR1 is SQVTM and CDR2 ANQGSEA. V gave up 6 bases and J gave up 5 bases; unmatched junction bases: 7. The CDR3 sequence is 13 residues long. This chain's CDR3 is CSVLRQGAHEQYF. For the CDR3, the DNA is TGCAGCGTCTTACGACAGGGGGCCCACGAGCAGTACTTC.

CDR3 amino acids: CASSDGGGREDEQFF. DNA for the CDR3: TGCGCCAGCAGTGATGGGGGGGGCAGGGAGGATGAGCAGTTCTTC. This chain links TRBV10-1 with TRBJ2-1; D may be TRBD2 (7 bases). Germline-derived CDR1 and CDR2 are WNHNN and SYGVQD (reference sequence). The CDR3 is 15 residues long. The V end was cut by 3 bases, the J end by 8 bases, with 17 bases between.

The rearrangement uses TRBV6-5 and TRBJ1-2; the D is unclear. The CDR3 has 16 residues. The germline V gene encodes CDR1 MNHEY and CDR2 SVGAGI. The V end was cut by 0 bases, the J end by 8 bases, with 19 bases between. The CDR3 loop is CASSYSIVSGIGGYTF. The CDR3 DNA sequence: TGTGCCAGCAGTTACTCGATAGTTTCCGGGATAGGGGGCTACACCTTC.

The chain links TRBV29-1 to TRBJ1-1; D remains ambiguous. The germline CDR1 and CDR2 sequences are SQVTM and ANQGSEA. The CDR3 consists of 10 residues. V was shortened by 6 bases and J by 4 bases, with 6 bases between the two germline ends. The CDR3 nucleotides are TGCAGCGTATGGAGCACTGAAGCTTTCTTT. Amino acid sequence: CSVWSTEAFF.

The chain combines TRBV19 with TRBJ2-3; possible D gene TRBD2, 7 bases. V was clipped by 8 bases and J by 3 bases, with 18 bases between them. This CDR3 has 15 residues. The germline V gene encodes CDR1 LNHDA and CDR2 SQIVND (reference sequence). CDR3 coding DNA: TGTGCCAGTCGGGGAGGGGGTTTGGGTACAGATACGCAGTATTTT. Translation gives CASRGGGLGTDTQYF.

This chain uses TRBV9 with TRBJ1-3, with 8 bases lining up with TRBD1. Trimming removed 0 bases from V and 4 bases from J; junction bases left unmatched: 3. The germline V gene has CDR1 SGDLS and CDR2 YYNGEE. This CDR3 is built from 15 residues. The CDR3, as DNA: TGTGCCAGCAGCGTAGGGACAGGGCCCGGAAACACCATATATTTT. Translated: CASSVGTGPGNTIYF.